The 15 T cell receptor beta chains below were found in one sample sequenced in a study of cytomegalovirus exposure and HLA in healthy donors. PCR used 60 Vbeta primers and 13 Jbeta primers. TCRdb keeps only in-frame clones here, not all; method: immunoSEQ multiplex PCR. The sample lists approximately 84,000 clones, roughly 73% occurring once. Material for sequencing was PBMCs. The receptors were gathered from a man aged 35 to 55 in good health and CMV-seronegative.

The gene calls are TRBV4-1 and TRBJ2-5; weak D call: TRBD1 (5 bases). With the DNA end fitting TRBJ2-7 better, the J assignment may be wrong. Germline CDR1 reads MGHRA; CDR2 reads YSYEKL. This CDR3 has 15 residues. The CDR3 region is CASSQDRGDSYEQYF. DNA of the CDR3: TGCGCCAGCAGCCAAGATAGGGGCGACTCCTACGAGCAGTACTTC.

The chain carries TRBV9 and TRBJ2-1; D possibly corresponds to TRBD1 (7 bases). Trimming took off 4 bases at V and 6 bases at J, with 29 bases between the two ends. Germline-derived CDR1 and CDR2 are SGDLS and YYNGEE. This CDR3 contains 19 residues. This CDR3 reads CASSPPQGSSGGLFNEQFF. CDR3 nucleotides: TGTGCCAGCAGCCCCCCCCAGGGGTCTTCAGGGGGACTTTTCAATGAGCAGTTCTTC.

This clone was detected only a few times. This rearrangement joins TRBV29-1 to TRBJ1-2, with unresolved D. The CDR3 has 13 amino acids. V was cut by 6 bases and J by 4 bases, with 15 bases left in between. Germline V gene data show CDR1 as SQVTM and CDR2 as ANQGSEA. As DNA, the CDR3 is TGCAGCGTGGAGCCCGCTGGTGGCTATGGCTACACCTTC. It specifies CSVEPAGGYGYTF.

The chain is built from TRBV27 and TRBJ2-3; maybe TRBD1 (7 bases). CDR1 MNHEY and CDR2 SMNVEV come from the germline V gene (reference sequence). The CDR3 length is 16 residues. V was shortened by 1 base and J by 3 bases, with 14 bases between the two germline ends. DNA of the CDR3: TGTGCCAGCAGTTTATGGAGGGGGCTTGTTACAGATACGCAGTATTTT. As protein: CASSLWRGLVTDTQYF.

This clone appeared a few times. The rearrangement uses TRBV5-1 and TRBJ1-1; weak D call: TRBD1 (6 bases). There are 14 residues in the CDR3. Looked up from germline, CDR1 is SGHRS and CDR2 is YFSETQ. V lost 2 bases and J lost 0, with 8 bases in between. Here the CDR3 DNA reads TGCGCCAGCAGCTTCGGACAGCTGAACACTGAAGCTTTCTTT. This encodes CASSFGQLNTEAFF.

The chain carries TRBV27 and TRBJ1-6; 9 bases map to TRBD1. Trimming removed 3 bases from V and 0 bases from J; junction bases left unmatched: 0. Germline CDR1 and CDR2: MNHEY and SMNVEV (reference sequence). CDR3 length equals 16 residues. CDR3 DNA sequence: TGTGCCAGCAGTTTGACAGGGGGCTCCTATAATTCACCCCTCCACTTT. It specifies CASSLTGGSYNSPLHF.

This clone was seen a single time. The chain uses TRBV4-1 and TRBJ1-5, with a tentative D call TRBD1 (6 bases). This CDR3 is 14 amino acids long. Trimming cost V 1 base and J 5 bases, with 9 bases left between them. Per the germline V gene, CDR1 is MGHRA and CDR2 is YSYEKL. CDR3 sequence reads: CASSQGDTYQPQHF. DNA for the CDR3: TGCGCCAGCAGCCAAGGGGACACCTATCAGCCCCAGCATTTT.

The CDR3 here is CASSLPGRFYEQYF. As DNA, the CDR3 is TGTGCCAGCAGTTTGCCCGGGAGGTTCTACGAGCAGTACTTC. The rearrangement uses TRBV27 and TRBJ2-7, with 7 positions matching TRBD2. Trimming removed 3 bases from V and 3 bases from J; junction bases left unmatched: 5. The CDR3 spans 14 residues. CDR1 MNHEY and CDR2 SMNVEV come from the germline V gene (reference sequence).

Written as DNA, the CDR3 is TGTGCCAGCACCAGGACAGGGAACACCGGGGAGCTGTTTTTT. This gives the protein CASTRTGNTGELFF. The rearrangement uses TRBV6-5 and TRBJ2-2; 7 bases are shared with TRBD1. The CDR3 is made up of 14 amino acids. Germline V gene sequence: CDR1 MNHEY, CDR2 SVGAGI. The junction had 3 bases not matched to a gene; V was cut back by 7 bases and J by 1 base.

CDR3: CASSEVARGDTQYF. The CDR3 region has the DNA TGCGCCAGCAGTGAGGTGGCGAGGGGGGATACGCAGTATTTT. The V gene is TRBV10-1, the J gene TRBJ2-3; a possible D gene is TRBD1 (6 bases). Germline CDR1 is WNHNN and CDR2 is SYGVQD (reference sequence). This CDR3 region has 14 residues. V dropped 2 bases and J dropped 6 bases, with 12 bases sitting between them.

The chain uses TRBV5-1 and TRBJ1-1; the D gene is possibly TRBD1 (6 bases). In germline, CDR1 is SGHRS, CDR2 YFSETQ. The CDR3 is 13 amino acids. Trimming removed 4 bases from V and 0 bases from J, with 7 bases in between. Here the CDR3 DNA reads TGCGCCAGCAGCCGGACAGTGAACACTGAAGCTTTCTTT. It encodes CASSRTVNTEAFF.

The rearrangement uses TRBV7-3 and TRBJ2-1; tentatively, D is TRBD2 (6 bases). This CDR3 comprises 13 residues. From germline, CDR1 is SGHTA and CDR2 FQGTGA. V was pared by 5 bases and J by 3 bases, with 8 bases between. CDR3 sequence: CASSPGVYNEQFF. The CDR3 region has the DNA TGTGCCAGCAGCCCGGGGGTCTACAATGAGCAGTTCTTC.

Comment on this clone: The same CDR3 is also encoded by other DNA sequences in this sample. The rearrangement links TRBV6-4 to TRBJ2-3; the D gene is possibly TRBD2 (5 bases). Germline CDR1 is MRHNA and CDR2 is SNTAGT. CDR3 length: 14 amino acids. The ends were cut back, 3 bases at V and 0 bases at J, with 7 bases in the middle. The CDR3 bases are TGTGCCAGCAGTGATCGGACTAGCACAGATACGCAGTATTTT. Its translation is CASSDRTSTDTQYF.

The J gene is TRBJ1-1, the V gene TRBV2, with 10 bases that match TRBD1. V trimming: 6 bases; J trimming: 1 base; junction bases outside the gene matches: 5. Germline V gives CDR1 SNHLY, CDR2 FYNNEI. The length of the CDR3 is 15 residues. Here the CDR3 reads CASSRGQGSNTEAFF. For the CDR3, the DNA is TGTGCCAGCAGCCGGGGACAGGGGTCGAACACTGAAGCTTTCTTT.

V gene TRBV5-8 combines with J gene TRBJ2-7, with D perhaps matching TRBD1 (5 bases). This CDR3 is 15 amino acids long. The germline V gene encodes CDR1 SGHTS and CDR2 YDEGEE. With 3 bases removed from V and 1 base from J, the gap between germline ends came to 14 bases. The CDR3 region has the DNA TGTGCCAGCAGCTCGCCCGACAGACCGTCCTACGAGCAGTACTTC. This gives the protein CASSSPDRPSYEQYF.